The rows below give T cell receptor beta chains drawn from one sample of a study of response to subunit inactivated influenza vaccine. TCRdb ran MiXCR on the RT-PCR reads and lists one entry per CDR3 protein. Of 500,000 to 600,000 distinct CDR3 sequences in the sample, 11% were seen once. These data were also filed under a second study, of T cells expressing NK-cell markers.

The starting material was PBMCs from blood, obtained on the day of vaccination. All receptors derive from a man aged 50 or older who received an inactivated influenza vaccine. Each CDR3 is given without its conserved first and last residue.

>TRBJ2-5|TRBV9
ASSGGGKTQY
>TRBJ2-5|TRBV20-1
SARFAQETQY
>TRBJ2-5|TRBV10-3
AISGARETQY
>TRBJ2-2|TRBV20-1
SARDPSGLF
>TRBJ2-4|TRBV12-3/TRBV12-4
ASSLATGQIQY
>TRBJ2-3|TRBV6-1
ASKLQGLADTQY
>TRBJ1-2|TRBV7-9
ASSFSYGIDYGYT
>TRBJ2-4|TRBV12-3/TRBV12-4
ASSFGILAKNIQY
>TRBJ1-1|TRBV4-1
ASSQPPENTEAF
>TRBJ1-5|TRBV2
ASSYRDRNQPQH
>TRBJ1-2|TRBV14
ASSQDTDGGYT
>TRBJ1-1|TRBV12-3/TRBV12-4
ASSWGLGTEEAF
>TRBJ2-7|TRBV20-1
SARDTHSYEQY
>TRBJ2-5|TRBV7-9
ASSLWTTETQY
>TRBJ2-7|TRBV29-1
SVEATGQGASYEQY
>TRBJ1-5|TRBV12-3/TRBV12-4
ASSLDGGGQPQH
>TRBJ2-5|TRBV5-1
ASSLAGTGKVETQY
>TRBJ2-1|TRBV7-8
ASSPVGGSSYNEQF
>TRBJ2-5|TRBV28
ASSQADQETQY
>TRBJ2-2|TRBV19
ASNGQGYGELF
>TRBJ2-5|TRBV28
ASSPLGGAAFLYQETQY
>TRBJ2-7|TRBV7-2
ASSLPGLNEQY
>TRBJ1-2|TRBV28
ASSPPTVNYGYT
>TRBJ2-7|TRBV20-1
SARDPDYYEQY
>TRBJ1-3|TRBV6-2/TRBV6-3
ASSYRPDSSGNTIY
>TRBJ2-2|TRBV9
ASSVTTGDFVGELF
>TRBJ2-5|TRBV6-5
ASSYFPGETQY
>TRBJ2-7|TRBV2
ASGDRVPGEQY
>TRBJ2-7|TRBV27
ASSYRMNYEQY
>TRBJ2-1|TRBV21-1
ARSGGGSSYNEQF
>TRBJ2-5|TRBV11-2
ASSRGIKETQY